One T cell receptor beta chain is described in this entry. The antigen is not known. The germline V and J ends were trimmed by 6 bases and 2 bases, with 13 bases remaining between them. CDR1 LNHDA and CDR2 SQIVND come from the germline V gene (reference sequence). The CDR3 extends over 14 amino acids. The data stem from a study of T cell responses to AZD1222 COVID-19 vaccine. Study outcomes and limitations: The CD4 TCRs associated with vaccination extended across spike and predominated at 160-218 and 743-854. Per reports, nearly half of all spike-specific TCRs target regions that are unmutated in variants.

Both about-4-week and about-12-week second-dose recipients were combined. The repertoire was sequenced with immunoSEQ multiplex PCR; TCRdb's copy has only in-frame clones and lacks some. Of approximately 50,000 clones listed, 86% are singletons. Sequencing was performed on peripheral blood, taken 28 days after the second AZD1222 dose. This clonotype was sampled from an adult who received the AZD1222 COVID-19 vaccine. V is TRBV19 and J is TRBJ1-2; tentatively, D is TRBD1 (5 bases). The CDR3 region has the DNA TGTGCCAGTAGCCGGGGGGAGTTGAACTATGGCTACACCTTC. It translates to CASSRGELNYGYTF.